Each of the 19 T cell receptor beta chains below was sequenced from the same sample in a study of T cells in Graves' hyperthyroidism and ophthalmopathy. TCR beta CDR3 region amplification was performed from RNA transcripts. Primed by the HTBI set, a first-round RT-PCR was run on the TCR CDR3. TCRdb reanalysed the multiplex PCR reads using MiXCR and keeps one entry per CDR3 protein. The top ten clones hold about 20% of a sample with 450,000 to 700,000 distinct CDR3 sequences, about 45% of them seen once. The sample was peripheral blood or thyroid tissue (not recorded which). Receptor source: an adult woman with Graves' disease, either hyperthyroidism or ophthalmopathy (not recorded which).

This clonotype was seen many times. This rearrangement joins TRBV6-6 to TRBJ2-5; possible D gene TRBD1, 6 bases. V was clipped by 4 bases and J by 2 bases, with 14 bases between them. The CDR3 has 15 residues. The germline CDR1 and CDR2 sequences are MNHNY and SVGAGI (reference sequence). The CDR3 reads CASSSLPGQQETQYF. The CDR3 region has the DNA TGTGCCAGCAGTTCCTTACCCGGACAGCAAGAGACCCAGTACTTC.

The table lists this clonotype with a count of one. Here the CDR3 DNA reads TGCAGCGTTGAGTCCCCACTAGCGGGGTGGGACGAGCAGTACTTC. It specifies CSVESPLAGWDEQYF. The chain uses TRBV29-1 and TRBJ2-7, with TRBD2 matching 10 bases. Germline-derived CDR1 and CDR2 are SQVTM and ANQGSEA. This CDR3 contains 15 residues. V trimming: 3 bases; J trimming: 5 bases; junction bases outside the gene matches: 10.

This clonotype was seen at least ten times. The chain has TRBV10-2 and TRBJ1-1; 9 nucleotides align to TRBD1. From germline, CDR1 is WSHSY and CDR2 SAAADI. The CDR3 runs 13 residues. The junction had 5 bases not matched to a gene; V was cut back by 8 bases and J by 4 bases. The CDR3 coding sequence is TGCGCCAGCTCCGGGACAGGGACCACTGAAGCTTTCTTT. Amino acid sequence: CASSGTGTTEAFF.

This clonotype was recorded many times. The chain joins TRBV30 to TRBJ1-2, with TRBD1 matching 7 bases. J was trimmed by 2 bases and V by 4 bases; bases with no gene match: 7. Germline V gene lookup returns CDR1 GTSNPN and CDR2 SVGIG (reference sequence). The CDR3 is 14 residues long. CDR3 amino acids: CAWNLKGANYGYTF. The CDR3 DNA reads TGTGCCTGGAACCTAAAGGGGGCGAACTATGGCTACACCTTC.

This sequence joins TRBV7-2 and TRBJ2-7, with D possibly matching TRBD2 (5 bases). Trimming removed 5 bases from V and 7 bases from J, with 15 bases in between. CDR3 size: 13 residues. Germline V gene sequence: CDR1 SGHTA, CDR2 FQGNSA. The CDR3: CASSISIREEQYF. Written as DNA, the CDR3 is TGTGCCAGCAGCATTTCGATCCGGGAAGAGCAGTACTTC.

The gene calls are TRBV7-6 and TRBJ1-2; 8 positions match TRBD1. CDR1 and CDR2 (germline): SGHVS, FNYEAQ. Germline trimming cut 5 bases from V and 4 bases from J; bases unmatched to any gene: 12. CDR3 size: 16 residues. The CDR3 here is CASSGRIGQGSYGYTF. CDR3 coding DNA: TGTGCCAGCAGCGGACGTATCGGACAGGGTTCCTATGGCTACACCTTC. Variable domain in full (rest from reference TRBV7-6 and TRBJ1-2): GAGVSQSPRYKVTKRGQDVALRCDPISGHVSLYWYRQALGQGPEFLTYFNYEAQQDKSGLPNDRFSAERPEGSISTLTIQRTEQRDSAMYRCASSGRIGQGSYGYTFGSGTRLTVV.

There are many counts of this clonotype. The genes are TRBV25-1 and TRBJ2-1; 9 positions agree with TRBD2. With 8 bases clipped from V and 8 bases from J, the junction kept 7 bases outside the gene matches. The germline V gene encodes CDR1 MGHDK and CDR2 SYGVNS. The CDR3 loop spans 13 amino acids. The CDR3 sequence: CASQRGEADEQFF. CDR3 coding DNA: TGTGCCAGCCAGCGGGGGGAAGCCGATGAGCAGTTCTTC.

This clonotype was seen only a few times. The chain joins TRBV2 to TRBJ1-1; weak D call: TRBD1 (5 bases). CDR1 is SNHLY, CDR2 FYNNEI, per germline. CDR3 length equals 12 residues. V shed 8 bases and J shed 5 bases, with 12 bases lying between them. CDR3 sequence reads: CASYGGGTEAFF. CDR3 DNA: TGTGCCAGCTATGGGGGAGGTACTGAAGCTTTCTTT.

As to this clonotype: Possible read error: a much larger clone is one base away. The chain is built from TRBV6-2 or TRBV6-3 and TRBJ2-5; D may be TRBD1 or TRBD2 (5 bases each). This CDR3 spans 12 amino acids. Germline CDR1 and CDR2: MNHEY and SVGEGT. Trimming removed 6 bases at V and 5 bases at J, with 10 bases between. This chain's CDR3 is CASRMGPETQYF. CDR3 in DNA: TGTGCCAGCAGAATGGGACCTGAGACCCAGTACTTC.

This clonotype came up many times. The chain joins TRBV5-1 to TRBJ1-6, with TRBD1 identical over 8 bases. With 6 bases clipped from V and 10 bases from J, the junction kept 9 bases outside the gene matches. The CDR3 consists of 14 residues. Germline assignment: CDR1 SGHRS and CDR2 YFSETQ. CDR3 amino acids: CASNQGAPGSPLHF. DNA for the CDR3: TGCGCCAGCAACCAGGGGGCCCCCGGCTCACCCCTCCACTTT.

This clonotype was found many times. CDR3 amino acids: CASSLQGRNLEKLFF. The CDR3 DNA reads as TGTGCCAGCAGCTTGCAAGGCCGGAACCTAGAAAAACTGTTTTTT. The V call is TRBV5-6, the J call TRBJ1-4; no reliable D call. The CDR3 is 15 residues long. The germline V and J ends were trimmed by 1 base and 8 bases, with 15 bases remaining between them. Germline V gives CDR1 SGHDT, CDR2 YYEEEE.

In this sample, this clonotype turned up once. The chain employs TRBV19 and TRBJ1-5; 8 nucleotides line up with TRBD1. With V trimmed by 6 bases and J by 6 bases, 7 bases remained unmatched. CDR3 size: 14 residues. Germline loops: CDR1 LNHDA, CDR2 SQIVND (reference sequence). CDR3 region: CASSDYRGGQPQHF. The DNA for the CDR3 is TGTGCCAGTAGCGACTACAGGGGGGGTCAGCCCCAGCATTTT.

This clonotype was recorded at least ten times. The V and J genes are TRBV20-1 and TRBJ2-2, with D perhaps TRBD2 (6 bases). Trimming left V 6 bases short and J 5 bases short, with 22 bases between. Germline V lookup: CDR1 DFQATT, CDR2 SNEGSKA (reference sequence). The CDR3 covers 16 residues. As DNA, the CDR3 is TGCAGTGCCTCGCACGTCCAGGGAGGTGGGACCGGGGAGCTGTTTTTT. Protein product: CSASHVQGGGTGELFF.

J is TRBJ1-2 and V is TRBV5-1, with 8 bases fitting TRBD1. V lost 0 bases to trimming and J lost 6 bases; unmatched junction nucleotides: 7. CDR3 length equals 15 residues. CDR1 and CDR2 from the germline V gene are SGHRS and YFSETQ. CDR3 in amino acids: CASSLDPGQVDGYTF. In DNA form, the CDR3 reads TGCGCCAGCAGCTTGGACCCGGGACAGGTGGATGGCTACACCTTC.

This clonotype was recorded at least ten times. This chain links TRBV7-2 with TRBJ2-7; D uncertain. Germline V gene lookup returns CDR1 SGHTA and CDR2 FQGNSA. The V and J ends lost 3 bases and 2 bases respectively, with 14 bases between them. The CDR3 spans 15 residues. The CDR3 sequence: CASSFSPWVTYEQYF. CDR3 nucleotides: TGTGCCAGCAGCTTTTCCCCTTGGGTCACCTACGAGCAGTACTTC.

The CDR3, as DNA: TGTGCCTGGAGTGTACGAGGAGCGGCGAACACTGAAGCTTTCTTT. This codes for CAWSVRGAANTEAFF. This chain joins TRBV30 and TRBJ1-1; no clear D. The CDR3 totals 15 residues. V dropped 0 bases and J dropped 1 base, with 12 bases sitting between them. The germline V gene has CDR1 GTSNPN and CDR2 SVGIG (reference sequence).

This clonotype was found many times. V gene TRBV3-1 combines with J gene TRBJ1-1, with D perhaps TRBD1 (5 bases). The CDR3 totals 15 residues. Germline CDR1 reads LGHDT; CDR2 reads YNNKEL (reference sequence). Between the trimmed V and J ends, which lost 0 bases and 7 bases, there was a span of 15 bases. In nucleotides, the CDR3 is TGTGCCAGCAGCCAAGATCTGCAGGGTAGAAGTGAAGCTTTCTTT. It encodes CASSQDLQGRSEAFF. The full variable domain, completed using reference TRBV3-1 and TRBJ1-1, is DTAVSQTPKYLVTQMGNDKSIKCEQNLGHDTMYWYKQDSKKFLKIMFSYNNKELIINETVPNRFSPKSPDKAHLNLHINSLELGDSAVYFCASSQDLQGRSEAFFGQGTRLTVV.

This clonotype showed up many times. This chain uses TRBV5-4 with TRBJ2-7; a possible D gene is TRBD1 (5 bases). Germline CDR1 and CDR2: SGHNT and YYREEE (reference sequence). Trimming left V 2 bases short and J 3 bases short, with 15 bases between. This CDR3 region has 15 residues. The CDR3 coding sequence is TGTGCCAGCAGCTTTGGGGCTACCGGCCTCTACGAGCAGTACTTC. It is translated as CASSFGATGLYEQYF.

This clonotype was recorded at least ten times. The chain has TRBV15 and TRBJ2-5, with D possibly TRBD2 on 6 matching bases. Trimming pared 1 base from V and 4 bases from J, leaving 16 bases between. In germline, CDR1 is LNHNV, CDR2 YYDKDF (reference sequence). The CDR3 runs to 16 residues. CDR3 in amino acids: CATSRAGRGVGETQYF. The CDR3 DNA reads TGTGCCACCAGCAGAGCCGGGAGAGGGGTAGGAGAGACCCAGTACTTC.